Described below is a single TCR beta chain sequence and its context. The data were taken from a study of blood T cell repertoires in COVID-19. This CDR3 has 14 residues. Trimming removed 6 bases from V and 10 bases from J, with 20 bases in between. Per germline, CDR1 PRHDT and CDR2 FYEKMQ (reference sequence). Across roughly 25 US areas, participants ranged in age from roughly 18 to 95 years. Method: immunoSEQ multiplex PCR; TCRdb's copy keeps in-frame clones and lacks some. The data hold some 160,000 clones, with 80% observed a single time. The receptor was isolated from a woman aged 55-69 years who had recovered from COVID-19. Material for sequencing was PBMCs or T cells enriched from blood (not recorded which). The chain uses TRBV13 and TRBJ2-3; D is undetermined. Here the CDR3 reads CASRYTTQTFAQYF. The CDR3 region has the DNA TGTGCCAGCAGATATACCACCCAGACTTTTGCGCAGTATTTT.